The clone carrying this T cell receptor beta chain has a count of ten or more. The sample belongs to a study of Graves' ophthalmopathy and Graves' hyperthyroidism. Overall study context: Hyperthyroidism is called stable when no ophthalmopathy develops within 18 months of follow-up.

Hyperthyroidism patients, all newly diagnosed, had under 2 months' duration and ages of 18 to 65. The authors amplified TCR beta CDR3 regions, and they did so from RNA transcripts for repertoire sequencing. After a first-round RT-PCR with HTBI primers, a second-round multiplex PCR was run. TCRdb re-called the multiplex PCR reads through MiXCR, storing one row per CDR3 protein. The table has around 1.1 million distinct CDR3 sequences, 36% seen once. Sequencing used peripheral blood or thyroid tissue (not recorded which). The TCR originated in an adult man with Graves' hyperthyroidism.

For the CDR3, the DNA is TGCAGTGCTACCCTCTCAGGGGGCGGCTACACCTTC. This translates into CSATLSGGGYTF. J is TRBJ1-2 and V is TRBV20-1, with 8 bases identical to TRBD1. This CDR3 comprises 12 residues. CDR1 DFQATT and CDR2 SNEGSKA come from the germline V gene (reference sequence). Losses at the gene ends were 4 bases for V and 8 bases for J; bases not matched to a gene: 6.